A single sample gave rise to the 22 T cell receptor beta chains below, sequenced in a study of cytomegalovirus exposure and HLA in healthy donors. Some clones are missing from TCRdb's copy, which holds only in-frame ones; the method was immunoSEQ multiplex PCR. The sample gives about 65,000 clones, roughly nine tenths of which show up once; 1% to 1.5% is in the top ten. Sequencing was performed on PBMCs. These receptor sequences come from a woman between 18 and 29 years old in good health and CMV-seronegative.

The J gene is TRBJ1-3, the V gene TRBV7-9; tentatively, D is TRBD1 (5 bases). V lost 5 bases and J 0 bases, leaving 11 bases between the germline ends. The CDR3 is 15 amino acids. Germline CDR1 SEHNR, CDR2 FQNEAQ (reference sequence). Written as DNA, the CDR3 is TGTGCCAGCAGCCTAGACAGCCGCTCTGGAAACACCATATATTTT. It encodes CASSLDSRSGNTIYF. The whole variable domain, filled in from reference TRBV7-9 and TRBJ1-3, reads DTGVSQNPRHKITKRGQNVTFRCDPISEHNRLYWYRQTLGQGPEFLTYFQNEAQLEKSRLLSDRFSAERPKGSFSTLEIQRTEQGDSAMYLCASSLDSRSGNTIYFGEGSWLTVV.

The rearrangement links TRBV25-1 to TRBJ2-1; 9 nucleotides line up with TRBD1. The CDR3 runs to 15 residues. Germline V gene sequence: CDR1 MGHDK, CDR2 SYGVNS. Trimming took 4 bases from V and 7 from J; bases not matched to a gene: 8. CDR3 amino acids: CASSATGGRMNEQFF. CDR3 in DNA: TGTGCCAGCAGTGCAACAGGGGGCCGTATGAATGAGCAGTTCTTC.

The rearrangement links TRBV5-3 to TRBJ1-1; no clear D gene. TRBV5-3 is treated as an ORF (open reading frame) with a function not yet certain. The CDR3 consists of 14 residues. Trimming took off 4 bases at V and 0 bases at J, with 10 bases between the two ends. The CDR3 coding sequence is TGTGCCAGAAGCGGTGAGCGTTTGAACACTGAAGCTTTCTTT. Protein: CARSGERLNTEAFF.

The chain combines TRBV29-1 with TRBJ2-4; TRBD1 matches 9 bases. The germline V gene encodes CDR1 SQVTM and CDR2 ANQGSEA. CDR3 size: 14 residues. The J segment lost 8 bases and the V segment lost 4 bases, leaving 9 bases of the junction unmatched. CDR3 sequence (DNA): TGCAGCGTTGGGGCGGACAGGGGTTTGGACATTCAGTACTTC. It specifies CSVGADRGLDIQYF.

This chain links TRBV4-2 with TRBJ2-7; the match to TRBD2 covers 14 bases. There are 16 residues in the CDR3. Germline trimming cut 4 bases from V and 5 bases from J; bases unmatched to any gene: 7. Germline V lookup: CDR1 LGHNA, CDR2 YNFKEQ. In DNA form, the CDR3 reads TGTGCCAGCAGCCCCTGGGCGACTAGCGGGAGGGACGAGCAGTACTTC. Amino acid sequence: CASSPWATSGRDEQYF.

The chain joins TRBV5-1 to TRBJ2-3, with TRBD1 matching over 9 bases. The CDR3 length is 15 residues. Germline values: CDR1 SGHRS, CDR2 YFSETQ. The V gene end was trimmed by 10 bases and the J gene end by 3 bases; junction bases not matched to a gene: 12. The CDR3 DNA follows: TGCGCCTGTTTCCCCGGGACAGGGATTACAGATACGCAGTATTTT. Its translation: CACFPGTGITDTQYF.

In its sample, this clone was seen once. The rearrangement joins TRBV28 to TRBJ2-7, with 8 bases matching TRBD2. Germline CDR1 is MDHEN and CDR2 is SYDVKM. With V trimmed by 4 bases and J by 0 bases, 5 bases remained unmatched. The CDR3 contains 15 residues. As DNA, the CDR3 is TGTGCCAGCAGTTATAAGCGGGAGTTCTCCTACGAGCAGTACTTC. Its translation is CASSYKREFSYEQYF.

The rearrangement links TRBV5-6 to TRBJ1-2, with a weak D call TRBD1 (5 bases). Germline CDR1 is SGHDT and CDR2 is YYEEEE. CDR3 length equals 15 residues. The V end was cut by 0 bases, the J end by 4 bases, with 13 bases between. CDR3 sequence: CASSLVQGTSYGYTF. CDR3 in DNA: TGTGCCAGCAGCTTGGTCCAGGGAACTTCCTATGGCTACACCTTC.

The chain joins TRBV7-9 to TRBJ1-1; no clear D. The V gene's germline CDR1 is SEHNR and CDR2 FQNEAQ (reference sequence). The CDR3 runs 12 residues. The V gene lost 1 base and the J gene lost 11 bases, with 11 bases spanning the gap. The CDR3 region has the DNA TGTGCCAGCAGCTTAGACGGGGTGTCGGCTTTCTTT. It encodes CASSLDGVSAFF. Full variable domain (outside the CDR3, taken from reference TRBV7-9 and TRBJ1-1): DTGVSQNPRHKITKRGQNVTFRCDPISEHNRLYWYRQTLGQGPEFLTYFQNEAQLEKSRLLSDRFSAERPKGSFSTLEIQRTEQGDSAMYLCASSLDGVSAFFGQGTRLTVV.

A few counts support this clone. V and J are TRBV11-3 and TRBJ1-4; 7 bases agree with TRBD1. Germline loops: CDR1 SGHNT, CDR2 YENEEA. Losses at the gene ends were 6 bases for V and 13 bases for J; bases not matched to a gene: 17. The CDR3 covers 15 residues. CDR3 DNA sequence: TGTGCCAGCAGATCCCCGGGACAGCTACTTTGCAGACTGTTTTTT. Its protein is CASRSPGQLLCRLFF. The entire variable domain, with the rest obtained from reference TRBV11-3 and TRBJ1-4, is as follows: EAGVVQSPRYKIIEKKQPVAFWCNPISGHNTLYWYLQNLGQGPELLIRYENEEAVDDSQLPKDRFSAERLKGVDSTLKIQPAELGDSAVYLCASRSPGQLLCRLFFGSGTQLSVL.

This clone is a singleton in its sample. The V call is TRBV28, the J call TRBJ1-1; a weak D match, TRBD1 (6 bases). The CDR3 loop spans 15 amino acids. Per the germline V gene, CDR1 is MDHEN and CDR2 is SYDVKM. Trimming cost V 2 bases and J 5 bases, with 15 bases left between them. CDR3 protein: CASSLRGGMGTEAFF. In nucleotides, the CDR3 is TGTGCCAGCAGTTTAAGGGGGGGCATGGGTACTGAAGCTTTCTTT.

The chain combines TRBV7-3 with TRBJ2-1; D is perhaps TRBD1 (5 bases). V gave up 2 bases and J gave up 5 bases, with 10 bases separating them. The CDR3 loop spans 14 amino acids. Germline CDR1 is SGHTA and CDR2 is FQGTGA. The CDR3 reads CASSLWGGNNEQFF. The CDR3 region has the DNA TGTGCCAGCAGCTTATGGGGCGGCAACAATGAGCAGTTCTTC.

The CDR3, as DNA: TGTGCCAGCAGCGTAGGACAGGGGGCCTACGAGCAGTACTTC. It encodes CASSVGQGAYEQYF. V gene TRBV9 combines with J gene TRBJ2-7; 9 bases are a match to TRBD1. This CDR3 comprises 14 residues. Per germline, CDR1 SGDLS and CDR2 YYNGEE. J gave up 2 bases and V 0 bases, and 0 bases lay outside the gene matches.

The CDR3 DNA reads as TGCGCCAGCAGCCCCCCCACTAGCGGGATTGACACCGGGGAGCTGTTTTTT. Encoded protein: CASSPPTSGIDTGELFF. This rearrangement joins TRBV5-1 to TRBJ2-2; 10 nucleotides match TRBD2. The CDR3 sequence is 17 residues long. CDR1 and CDR2 from the germline V gene are SGHRS and YFSETQ. J was trimmed by 3 bases and V by 4 bases; bases with no gene match: 9.

The chain carries TRBV19 and TRBJ2-7; D gene uncertain. V dropped 0 bases and J dropped 3 bases, with 12 bases sitting between them. Germline V gene lookup returns CDR1 LNHDA and CDR2 SQIVND (reference sequence). The CDR3 has 15 residues. CDR3: CASSIDLQARYEQYF. The CDR3 DNA is TGTGCCAGTAGTATAGATCTGCAGGCACGCTACGAGCAGTACTTC.

The chain joins TRBV5-6 to TRBJ2-3; 8 positions match TRBD2. The CDR3 consists of 14 residues. Trimming at V came to 6 bases and at J to 5 bases, leaving 8 bases not matched to a gene. The germline gives CDR1 SGHDT, CDR2 YYEEEE. As DNA, the CDR3 is TGTGCCAGCATCCAGCGGGAGAGGAAAGATACGCAGTATTTT. The encoded protein is CASIQRERKDTQYF.

The chain uses TRBV28 and TRBJ1-5, with a tentative D call TRBD1 (6 bases). Trimming shortened V by 5 bases and J by 2 bases, and 16 bases separated the two germline ends. The germline gives CDR1 MDHEN, CDR2 SYDVKM. CDR3 length: 16 amino acids. The DNA of the CDR3 is TGTGCCAGCAGTAAACCTGGACAGCCAGGCAATCAGCCCCAGCATTTT. Translation gives CASSKPGQPGNQPQHF.

The J gene is TRBJ2-5, the V gene TRBV19, with TRBD2 matching over 8 bases. The length of the CDR3 is 13 residues. CDR1 and CDR2 from the germline V gene are LNHDA and SQIVND (reference sequence). V shed 11 bases, J shed 2 bases, and the junction held 7 bases outside the gene matches. CDR3 in DNA: TGTGCCGCCCGGGAGGGGGGTCAAGAGACCCAGTACTTC. Residues: CAAREGGQETQYF.

The gene calls are TRBV29-1 and TRBJ1-2, with D possibly matching TRBD1 (6 bases). CDR1 and CDR2 from the germline V gene are SQVTM and ANQGSEA. Trimming shortened V by 8 bases and J by 7 bases, and 17 bases separated the two germline ends. This CDR3 comprises 12 residues. Here the CDR3 reads CSLSGDVGGYTF. CDR3 coding DNA: TGCAGCTTATCAGGGGATGTGGGTGGCTACACCTTC.

The chain carries TRBV18 and TRBJ2-7; the match to TRBD1 covers 9 bases. The CDR3 length is 17 residues. CDR1 KGHSH and CDR2 LQKENI come from the germline V gene. J lost 6 bases, V lost 3 bases, and 15 bases had no gene match. The CDR3 loop reads CASSPFLTDRGVFEQYF. In DNA, the CDR3 is TGTGCCAGCTCACCCTTCCTAACCGACAGGGGGGTGTTCGAGCAGTACTTC. The full variable domain, in which reference TRBV18 and TRBJ2-7 provide the parts outside the CDR3, is NAGVMQNPRHLVRRRGQEARLRCSPMKGHSHVYWYRQLPEEGLKFMVYLQKENIIDESGMPKERFSAEFPKEGPSILRIQQVVRGDSAAYFCASSPFLTDRGVFEQYFGPGTRLTVT.

The V call is TRBV7-9, the J call TRBJ1-1; D gene uncertain. In germline, CDR1 is SEHNR, CDR2 FQNEAQ (reference sequence). The germline V and J ends were trimmed by 1 base and 7 bases, with 13 bases remaining between them. The CDR3 has 14 residues. CDR3 DNA sequence: TGTGCCAGCAGCTTAGTCCGTGGATCGGGTGAAGCTTTCTTT. Protein sequence: CASSLVRGSGEAFF.

This rearrangement joins TRBV2 to TRBJ2-3; 8 positions agree with TRBD2. The CDR3 loop spans 14 amino acids. Germline loops: CDR1 SNHLY, CDR2 FYNNEI. Unmatched junction bases numbered 5, after V lost 6 bases and J lost 3 bases. The CDR3 region is CASRVAGGTDTQYF. The CDR3 DNA sequence: TGTGCCAGCAGGGTTGCGGGGGGTACAGATACGCAGTATTTT.